This TCR beta chain emerged from a study of OX40 agonist ivuxolimab in advanced cancers. Study as a whole: Hepatocellular carcinoma, melanoma, renal cell or head and neck cancer occurred in dose-escalation patients.

The method was immunoSEQ multiplex PCR; TCRdb's version includes in-frame clones alone and lacks a portion of them. Here the sample spans some 59,000 clones, about 85% being singletons. Study-level points and caveats: Nonresponders included some who also had low normalized T-cell clonal expansion. The expanded peripheral T cells' antigen specificity was not determined.

Trimming at V came to 5 bases and at J to 6 bases, leaving 6 bases not matched to a gene. Per the germline V gene, CDR1 is SGHAT and CDR2 is FQNNGV. The CDR3 sequence is 14 residues long. About this clone: Its antigen is not known.

The TCR was taken from an adult with an advanced solid tumor such as melanoma, head and neck, liver or kidney cancer. This material consisted of CD4+ or CD8+ T cells sorted from blood, taken in a trial of the OX40 agonist ivuxolimab. V and J are TRBV11-2 and TRBJ2-2, with TRBD1 matching over 7 bases. The CDR3 region is CASSPATGAGELFF. The CDR3, as DNA: TGTGCCAGCAGCCCAGCCACAGGGGCCGGGGAGCTGTTTTTT.